The T cell receptor (beta chain) under discussion was sequenced for a study of T cells in Graves' hyperthyroidism and ophthalmopathy. TCR beta CDR3 regions were amplified from RNA. First-round RT-PCR with HTBI primers amplified the TCR CDR3 region. TCRdb re-analysed the multiplex PCR reads in MiXCR, keeping a single row per CDR3 protein. The data contain approximately 400,000 distinct CDR3 sequences, 15% to 19% of them singletons. CDR1 SGHVS and CDR2 FQNEAQ come from the germline V gene. V lost 5 bases to trimming and J lost 16 bases, with 18 bases between them. The CDR3 has 12 amino acids. The rearrangement links TRBV7-8 to TRBJ2-1; no clear D gene. Sequencing was performed on blood. This TCR was recovered from a woman between 18 and 30 years old with Graves' hyperthyroidism. The CDR3 here is CASSPIGGSYFF. The CDR3, as DNA: TGTGCCAGCAGCCCAATCGGCGGTTCGTACTTCTTC.